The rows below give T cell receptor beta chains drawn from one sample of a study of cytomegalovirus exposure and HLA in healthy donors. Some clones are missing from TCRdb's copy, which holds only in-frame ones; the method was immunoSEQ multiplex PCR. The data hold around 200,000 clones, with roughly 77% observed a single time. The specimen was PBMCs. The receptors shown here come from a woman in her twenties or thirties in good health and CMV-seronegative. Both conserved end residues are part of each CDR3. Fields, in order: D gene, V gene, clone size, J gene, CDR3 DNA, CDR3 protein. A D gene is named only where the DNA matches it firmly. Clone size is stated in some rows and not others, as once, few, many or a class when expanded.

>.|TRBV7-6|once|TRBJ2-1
TGTGCCAGCAGCCAAGGGGCGGGGTCCTACAATGAGCAGTTCTTC
CASSQGAGSYNEQFF
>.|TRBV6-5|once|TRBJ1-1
TGTGCCAGCAGTTACACCTCCTGGGGCAGGAACACTGAAGCTTTCTTT
CASSYTSWGRNTEAFF
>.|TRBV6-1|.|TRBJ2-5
TGTGCCAGCAGCCCCCGCGAGCCGTCGGAGACCCAGTACTTC
CASSPREPSETQYF
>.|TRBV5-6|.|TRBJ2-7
TGTGCCAGCAGCTTTCAGGTATCCTACGAGCAGTACTTC
CASSFQVSYEQYF
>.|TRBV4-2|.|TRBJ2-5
TGTGCCAGCAGTACGAGCCAGGGAGAGACCCAGTACTTC
CASSTSQGETQYF
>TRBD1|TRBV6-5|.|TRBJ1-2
TGTGCCAGCAGTTTTTTACCGGGACAGGGGGCGGGTGGCTACACCTTC
CASSFLPGQGAGGYTF
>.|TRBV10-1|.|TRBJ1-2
TGCGCCAGCAGTGAGTCGACAGGTTATGGCTACACCTTC
CASSESTGYGYTF
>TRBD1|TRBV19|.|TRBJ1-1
TGTGCCAGTAGTGCCGAGGGGGCGAACACTGAAGCTTTCTTT
CASSAEGANTEAFF
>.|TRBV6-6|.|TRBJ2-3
TGTGCCAGCACCCCCTCCGGACAGCCTAGCACAGATACGCAGTATTTT
CASTPSGQPSTDTQYF
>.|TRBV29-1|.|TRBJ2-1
TGCAGCGTTGACAGATACAATGAGCAGTTCTTC
CSVDRYNEQFF
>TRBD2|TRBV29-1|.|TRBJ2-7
TGCAGCGTTGAAGTTGGCGGGAGCCCGAGGGACGAGCAGTACTTC
CSVEVGGSPRDEQYF
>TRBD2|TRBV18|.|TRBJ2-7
TGTGCCAGCTCACCCGCGGGGGACTACGAGCAGTACTTC
CASSPAGDYEQYF
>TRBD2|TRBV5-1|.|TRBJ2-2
TGCGCCAGCAGCTTGACCGGACTAGCGGGGAACACCGGGGAGCTGTTTTTT
CASSLTGLAGNTGELFF
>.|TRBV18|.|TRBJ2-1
TGTGCCAGCTCACCCCAGAACGATGAGCAGTTCTTC
CASSPQNDEQFF
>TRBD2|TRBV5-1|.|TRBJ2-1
TGCGCCAGCAGCTTGGCCCTACTAGCGGGGGAAAGTTTCTTC
CASSLALLAGESFF
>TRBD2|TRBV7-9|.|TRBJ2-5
TGTGCCAGCAGCTTAGAAGCGCTCACGACTAGCGGGAGAGGAAAGACCCAGTACTTC
CASSLEALTTSGRGKTQYF
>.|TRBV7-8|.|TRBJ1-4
TGTGCCAGCAGCCCGGGGGGACCGTCGTTTTTT
CASSPGGPSFF
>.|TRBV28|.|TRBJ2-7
TGTGCCAGCAGTTTCGTCGCAGGTCCTGCCTACGAGCAGTACTTC
CASSFVAGPAYEQYF
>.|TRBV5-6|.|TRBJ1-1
TGTGCCAGCGGGGGGTCAGCGAACACTGAAGCTTTCTTT
CASGGSANTEAFF
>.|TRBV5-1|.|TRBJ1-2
TGCGCCAGCAGCTTGGCAAGCGCGGGACTCAGTAACTATGGCTACACCTTC
CASSLASAGLSNYGYTF
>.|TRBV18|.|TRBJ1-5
TGTGCCAGCTCACCTATTCCAGGGCGCAATCAGCCCCAGCATTTT
CASSPIPGRNQPQHF
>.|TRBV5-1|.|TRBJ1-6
TGCGCCAGCAGCTTCGGGAATAATTCACCCCTCCACTTT
CASSFGNNSPLHF
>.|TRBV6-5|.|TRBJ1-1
TGTGCCAGCAGTTACTCTGGACAGTTGGTTCTTTTCTTT
CASSYSGQLVLFF
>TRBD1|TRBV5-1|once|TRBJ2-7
TGCGCCAGCAGCGGCCGGGACAGGGAGGACGAGCAGTACTTC
CASSGRDREDEQYF
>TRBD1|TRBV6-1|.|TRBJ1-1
TGTGCCAGCATAAGGGGGCACACGAACACTGAAGCTTTCTTT
CASIRGHTNTEAFF
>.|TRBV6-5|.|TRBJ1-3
TGTGCCAGCAAGCGGGGGGCCGGAAACACCATATATTTT
CASKRGAGNTIYF
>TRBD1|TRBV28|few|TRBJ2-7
TGTGCCAGCTCCCCCACTGGACAGGGGGCTCACGAGCAGTACTTC
CASSPTGQGAHEQYF
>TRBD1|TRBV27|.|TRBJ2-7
TGTGCCAGCAGTTTCCGGGACAGGGGACCCTACGAGCAGTACTTC
CASSFRDRGPYEQYF
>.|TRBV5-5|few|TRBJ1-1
TGTGCCAGCAGCCCCCTAGAAGGGAACACTGAAGCTTTCTTT
CASSPLEGNTEAFF
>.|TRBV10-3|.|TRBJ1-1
TGTGCCAGCTCGGGACACTTCAACCTGAACACTGAAGCTTTCTTT
CASSGHFNLNTEAFF
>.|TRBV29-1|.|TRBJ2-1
TGCAGCACGGAAAAAAGCCCACTAGGAACCTACAATGAGCAGTTCTTC
CSTEKSPLGTYNEQFF
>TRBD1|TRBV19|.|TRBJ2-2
TGTGCCAGTAGGGACAGGGGGCGGAACACCGGGGAGCTGTTTTTT
CASRDRGRNTGELFF
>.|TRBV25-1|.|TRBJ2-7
TGTGCCAGCAGTGACGGGTACGAGCAGTACTTC
CASSDGYEQYF